This T cell receptor (beta chain) stems from a study of T cell responses to AZD1222 COVID-19 vaccine. Study-wide points: Spike-specific TCRs gained breadth and depth after people received two AZD1222 doses. Distributed over spike, vaccine-associated CD4 TCRs predominated at 160-218 and 743-854. White British donors predominated, females outnumbered males, and clonal diversity was possibly underestimated.

To note about this clone: Its antigen is undetermined.

Produced via immunoSEQ multiplex PCR; TCRdb's table is partial and in-frame only. The data show roughly 49,000 clones, about nine tenths seen once. This specimen consisted of peripheral blood, obtained 28 days after the second AZD1222 dose. The TCR was taken from an adult who received the AZD1222 COVID-19 vaccine.

The DNA for the CDR3 is TGTGCCATCAGTGAGACGTTTGCACCGGTAGCTAACTATGGCTACACCTTC. Translating it yields CAISETFAPVANYGYTF. The genes are TRBV10-3 and TRBJ1-2, with unresolved D. Deletions cut 2 bases from V and 0 bases from J, with 16 bases between. Germline values: CDR1 ENHRY, CDR2 SYGVKD. The CDR3 has 17 residues.